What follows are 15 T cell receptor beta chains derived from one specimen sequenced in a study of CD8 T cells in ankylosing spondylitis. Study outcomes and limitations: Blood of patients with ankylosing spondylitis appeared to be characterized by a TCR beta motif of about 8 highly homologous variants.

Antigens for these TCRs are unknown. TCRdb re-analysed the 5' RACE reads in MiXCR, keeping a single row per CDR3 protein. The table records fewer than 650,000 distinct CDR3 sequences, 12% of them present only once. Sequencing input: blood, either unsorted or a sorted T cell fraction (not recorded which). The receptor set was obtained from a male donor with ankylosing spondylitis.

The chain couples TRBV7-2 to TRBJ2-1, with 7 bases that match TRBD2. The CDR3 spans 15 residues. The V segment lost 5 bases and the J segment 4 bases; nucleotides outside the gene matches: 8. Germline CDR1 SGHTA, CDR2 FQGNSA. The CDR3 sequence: CASSREAGPYNEQFF. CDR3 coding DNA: TGTGCCAGCAGCCGGGAGGCAGGGCCATACAATGAGCAGTTCTTC.

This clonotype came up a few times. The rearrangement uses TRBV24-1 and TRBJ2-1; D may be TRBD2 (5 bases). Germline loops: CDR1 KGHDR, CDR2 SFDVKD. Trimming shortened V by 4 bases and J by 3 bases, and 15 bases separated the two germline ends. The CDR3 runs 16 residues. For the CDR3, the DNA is TGTGCCACCAGTGACCTGGACTCCCCCGACTACAATGAGCAGTTCTTC. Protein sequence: CATSDLDSPDYNEQFF.

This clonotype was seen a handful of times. The CDR3 DNA follows: TGTGCCAGCAACAGGGGGATCTACAATGAGCAGTTCTTC. Amino acids: CASNRGIYNEQFF. The genes are TRBV14 and TRBJ2-1; 8 bases align to TRBD1. CDR3 size: 13 residues. J gave up 3 bases and V 7 bases, and 2 bases lay outside the gene matches. The germline V gene has CDR1 SGHDN and CDR2 FVKESK. Based on the CDR3 plus reference TRBV14 and TRBJ2-1, the full variable domain is EAGVTQFPSHSVIEKGQTVTLRCDPISGHDNLYWYRRVMGKEIKFLLHFVKESKQDESGMPNNRFLAERTGGTYSTLKVQPAELEDSGVYFCASNRGIYNEQFFGPGTRLTVL.

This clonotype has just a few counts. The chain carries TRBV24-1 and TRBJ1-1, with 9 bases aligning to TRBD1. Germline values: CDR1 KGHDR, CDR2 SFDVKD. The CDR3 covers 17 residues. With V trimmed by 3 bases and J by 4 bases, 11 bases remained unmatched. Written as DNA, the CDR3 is TGTGCCACCAGTGATGCTCCCGGGACAGGGAAGGGCACTGAAGCTTTCTTT. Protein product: CATSDAPGTGKGTEAFF.

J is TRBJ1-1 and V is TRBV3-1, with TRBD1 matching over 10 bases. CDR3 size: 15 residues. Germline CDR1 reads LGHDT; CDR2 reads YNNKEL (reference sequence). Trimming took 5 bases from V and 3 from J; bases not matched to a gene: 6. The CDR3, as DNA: TGTGCCAGCAGCTTTGGACAGGGGGGGGACACTGAAGCTTTCTTT. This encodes CASSFGQGGDTEAFF.

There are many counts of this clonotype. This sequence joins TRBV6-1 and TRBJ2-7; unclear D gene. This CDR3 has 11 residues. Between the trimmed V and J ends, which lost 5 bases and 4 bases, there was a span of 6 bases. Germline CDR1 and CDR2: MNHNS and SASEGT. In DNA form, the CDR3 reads TGTGCCAGCAGTCCGTATTACGAGCAGTACTTC. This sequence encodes CASSPYYEQYF.

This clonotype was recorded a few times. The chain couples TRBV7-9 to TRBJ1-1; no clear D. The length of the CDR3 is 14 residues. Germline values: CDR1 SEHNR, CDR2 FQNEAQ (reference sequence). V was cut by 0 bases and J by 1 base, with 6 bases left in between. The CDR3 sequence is CASSLAAQNTEAFF. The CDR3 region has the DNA TGTGCCAGCAGCTTAGCCGCACAGAACACTGAAGCTTTCTTT.

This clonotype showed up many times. This CDR3 is CSVNSGRAVEQFF. As DNA, the CDR3 is TGCAGTGTCAATAGCGGGAGGGCCGTTGAGCAGTTCTTC. This chain uses TRBV20-1 with TRBJ2-1, with 11 bases fitting TRBD2. This CDR3 is 13 amino acids long. Losses at the gene ends were 7 bases for V and 9 bases for J; bases not matched to a gene: 8. CDR1 DFQATT and CDR2 SNEGSKA come from the germline V gene (reference sequence).

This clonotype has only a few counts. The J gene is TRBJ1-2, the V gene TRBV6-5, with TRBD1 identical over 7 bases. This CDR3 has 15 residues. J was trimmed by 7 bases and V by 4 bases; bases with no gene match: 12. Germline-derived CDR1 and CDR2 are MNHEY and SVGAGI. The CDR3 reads CASSSPRQGFGGYTF. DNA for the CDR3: TGTGCCAGCAGTTCACCCCGACAGGGTTTCGGTGGCTACACCTTC.

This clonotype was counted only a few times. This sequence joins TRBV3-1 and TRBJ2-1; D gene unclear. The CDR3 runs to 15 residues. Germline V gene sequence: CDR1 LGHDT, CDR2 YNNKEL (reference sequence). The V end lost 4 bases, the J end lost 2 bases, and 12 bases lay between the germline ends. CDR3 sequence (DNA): TGTGCCAGCAGCCTCCTCTGGCAAACCTACAATGAGCAGTTCTTC. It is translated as CASSLLWQTYNEQFF.

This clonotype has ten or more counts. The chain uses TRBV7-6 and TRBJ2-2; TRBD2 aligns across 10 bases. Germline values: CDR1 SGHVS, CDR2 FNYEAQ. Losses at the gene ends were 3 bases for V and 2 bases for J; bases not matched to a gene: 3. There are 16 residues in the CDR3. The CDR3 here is CASSFTSGANTGELFF. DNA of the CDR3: TGTGCCAGCAGCTTTACTAGCGGGGCCAACACCGGGGAGCTGTTTTTT.

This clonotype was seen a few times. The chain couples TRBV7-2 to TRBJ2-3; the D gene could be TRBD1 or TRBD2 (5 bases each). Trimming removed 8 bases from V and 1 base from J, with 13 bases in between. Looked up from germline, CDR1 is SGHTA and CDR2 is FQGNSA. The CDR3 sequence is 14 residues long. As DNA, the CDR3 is TGTGCCAGCCCCGGGGACCTGCGCACAGATACGCAGTATTTT. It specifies CASPGDLRTDTQYF.

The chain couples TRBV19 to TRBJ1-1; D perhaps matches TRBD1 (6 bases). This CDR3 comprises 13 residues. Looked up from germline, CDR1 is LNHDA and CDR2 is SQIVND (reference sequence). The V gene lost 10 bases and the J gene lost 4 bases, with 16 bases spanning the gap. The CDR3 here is CATLQEGGTEAFF. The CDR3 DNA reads TGTGCCACTTTACAGGAAGGGGGCACTGAAGCTTTCTTT.

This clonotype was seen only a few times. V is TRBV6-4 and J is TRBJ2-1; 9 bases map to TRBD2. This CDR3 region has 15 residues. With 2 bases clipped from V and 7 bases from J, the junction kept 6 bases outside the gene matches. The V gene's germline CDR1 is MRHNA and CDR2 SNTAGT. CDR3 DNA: TGTGCCAGCAGTGACAGTAGCGGGAGAAGGAATGAGCAGTTCTTC. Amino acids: CASSDSSGRRNEQFF.

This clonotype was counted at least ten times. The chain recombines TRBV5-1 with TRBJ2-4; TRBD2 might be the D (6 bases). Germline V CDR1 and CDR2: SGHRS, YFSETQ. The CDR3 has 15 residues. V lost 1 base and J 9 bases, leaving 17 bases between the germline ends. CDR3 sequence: CASSLSAGADVIQYF. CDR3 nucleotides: TGCGCCAGCAGCTTGTCAGCGGGTGCCGACGTCATTCAGTACTTC.